The source of this T cell receptor beta chain is a study of blood T cell repertoires in COVID-19. Study background: The study drew acute and convalescent COVID-19 samples from the United States, Italy and Spain. The analysed material was cDNA or gDNA that came from T cells, B-cell-depleted T cells, or PBMCs.

Repertoires were generated with immunoSEQ multiplex PCR, while TCRdb's copy carries only in-frame clones and drops some. The sample lists about 48,000 clones, approximately 80% seen once, with around 20% in the top ten. Trimming stripped 2 bases from V and 0 bases from J, with 8 bases between. The CDR3 is 14 amino acids. CDR1 is SEHNR, CDR2 FQNEAQ, per germline (reference sequence). A few counts support this clone. The sequenced sample was peripheral blood. This chain links TRBV7-9 with TRBJ2-7; no firm D call. This TCR derives from a human donor with active or convalescent COVID-19. The donor label of this sample is uncertain. The CDR3 spells CASSLRQDSYEQYF. CDR3 sequence (DNA): TGTGCCAGCAGCTTACGGCAGGACTCCTACGAGCAGTACTTC.